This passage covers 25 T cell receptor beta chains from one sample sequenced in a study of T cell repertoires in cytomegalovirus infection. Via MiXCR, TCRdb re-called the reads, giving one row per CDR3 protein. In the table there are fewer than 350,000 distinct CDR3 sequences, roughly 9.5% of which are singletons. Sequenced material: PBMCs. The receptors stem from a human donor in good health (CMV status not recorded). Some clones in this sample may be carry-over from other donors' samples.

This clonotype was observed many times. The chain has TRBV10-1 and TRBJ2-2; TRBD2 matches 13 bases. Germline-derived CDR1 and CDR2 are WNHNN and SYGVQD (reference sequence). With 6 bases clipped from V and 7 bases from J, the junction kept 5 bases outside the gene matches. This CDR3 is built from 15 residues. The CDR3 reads CASSRTSGRDGELFF. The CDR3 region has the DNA TGCGCCAGCAGCCGGACTAGCGGGAGAGACGGGGAGCTGTTTTTT.

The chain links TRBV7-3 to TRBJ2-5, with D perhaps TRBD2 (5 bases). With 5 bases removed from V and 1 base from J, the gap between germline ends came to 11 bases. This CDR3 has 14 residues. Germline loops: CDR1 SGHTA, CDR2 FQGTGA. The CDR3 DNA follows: TGTGCCAGCAGCGTGAGCGGAGTCCAAGAGACCCAGTACTTC. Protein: CASSVSGVQETQYF.

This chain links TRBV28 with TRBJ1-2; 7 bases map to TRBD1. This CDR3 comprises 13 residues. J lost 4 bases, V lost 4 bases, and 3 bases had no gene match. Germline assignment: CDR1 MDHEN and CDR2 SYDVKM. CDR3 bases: TGTGCCAGCAGTTGGGACAGCTCCTATGGCTACACCTTC. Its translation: CASSWDSSYGYTF.

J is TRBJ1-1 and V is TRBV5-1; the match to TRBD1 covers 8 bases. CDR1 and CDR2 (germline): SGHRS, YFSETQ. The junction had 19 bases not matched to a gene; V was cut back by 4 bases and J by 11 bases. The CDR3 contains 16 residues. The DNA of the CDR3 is TGCGCCAGCAGCGAATTAGGACAGGGAATGAGCTCCGGGGCTTTCTTT. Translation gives CASSELGQGMSSGAFF.

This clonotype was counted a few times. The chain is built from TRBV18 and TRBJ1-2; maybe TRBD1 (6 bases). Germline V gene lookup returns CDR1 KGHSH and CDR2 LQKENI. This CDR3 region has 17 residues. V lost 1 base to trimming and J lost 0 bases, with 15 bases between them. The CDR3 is CASSPQRGQLTNYGYTF. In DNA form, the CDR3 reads TGTGCCAGCTCACCACAACGAGGACAGCTCACTAACTATGGCTACACCTTC. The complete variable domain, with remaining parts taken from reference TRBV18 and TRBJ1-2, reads NAGVMQNPRHLVRRRGQEARLRCSPMKGHSHVYWYRQLPEEGLKFMVYLQKENIIDESGMPKERFSAEFPKEGPSILRIQQVVRGDSAAYFCASSPQRGQLTNYGYTFGSGTRLTVV.

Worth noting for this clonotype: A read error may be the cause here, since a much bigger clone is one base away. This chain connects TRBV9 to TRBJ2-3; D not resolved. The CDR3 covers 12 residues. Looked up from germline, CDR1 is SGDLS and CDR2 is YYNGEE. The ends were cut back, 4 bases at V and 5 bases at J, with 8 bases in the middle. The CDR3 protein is CASSLSVDTQYF. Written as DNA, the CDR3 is TGTGCCAGCAGCCTCTCCGTAGATACGCAGTATTTT.

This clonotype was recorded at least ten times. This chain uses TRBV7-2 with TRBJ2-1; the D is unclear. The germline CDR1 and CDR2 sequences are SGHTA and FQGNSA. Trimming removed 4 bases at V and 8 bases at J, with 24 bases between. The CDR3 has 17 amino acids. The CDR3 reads CASSYIPGPSPYDEQFF. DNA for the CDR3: TGTGCCAGCAGCTACATACCCGGGCCTTCCCCTTACGATGAGCAGTTCTTC.

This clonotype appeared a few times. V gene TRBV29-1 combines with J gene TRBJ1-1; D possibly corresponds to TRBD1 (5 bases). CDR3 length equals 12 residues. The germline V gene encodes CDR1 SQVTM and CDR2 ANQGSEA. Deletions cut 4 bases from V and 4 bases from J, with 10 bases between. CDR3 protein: CSVVEGTTEAFF. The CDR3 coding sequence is TGCAGCGTTGTGGAGGGGACCACTGAAGCTTTCTTT.

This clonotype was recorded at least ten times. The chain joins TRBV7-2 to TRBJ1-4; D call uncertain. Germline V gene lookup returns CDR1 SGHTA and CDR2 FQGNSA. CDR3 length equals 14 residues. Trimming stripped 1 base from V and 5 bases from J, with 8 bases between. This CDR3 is CASSLERLNEKLFF. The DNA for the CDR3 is TGTGCCAGCAGCTTAGAACGATTAAATGAAAAACTGTTTTTT.

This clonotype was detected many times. The CDR3: CASGPGGQDEKLFF. The CDR3 DNA is TGTGCCAGCGGCCCGGGGGGACAAGACGAAAAACTGTTTTTT. This chain uses TRBV12-3 or TRBV12-4 with TRBJ1-4; D might be TRBD1 (6 bases). This CDR3 contains 14 residues. V lost 8 bases and J 8 bases, leaving 18 bases between the germline ends.

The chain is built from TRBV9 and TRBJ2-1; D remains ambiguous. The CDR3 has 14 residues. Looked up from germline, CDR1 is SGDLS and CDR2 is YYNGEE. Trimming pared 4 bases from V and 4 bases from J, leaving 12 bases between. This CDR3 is CASSPHPLYNEQFF. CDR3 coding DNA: TGTGCCAGCAGCCCCCACCCATTATACAATGAGCAGTTCTTC.

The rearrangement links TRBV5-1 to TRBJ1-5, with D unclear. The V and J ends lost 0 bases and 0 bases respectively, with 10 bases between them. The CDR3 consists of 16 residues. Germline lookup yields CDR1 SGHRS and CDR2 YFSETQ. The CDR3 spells CASSLDGPYSNQPQHF. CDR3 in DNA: TGCGCCAGCAGCTTGGACGGACCCTATAGCAATCAGCCCCAGCATTTT.

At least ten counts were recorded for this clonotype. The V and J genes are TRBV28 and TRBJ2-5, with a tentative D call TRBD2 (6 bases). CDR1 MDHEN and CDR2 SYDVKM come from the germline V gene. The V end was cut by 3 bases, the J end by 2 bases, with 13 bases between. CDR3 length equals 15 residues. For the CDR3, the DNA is TGTGCCAGCAGTTTGGGGTTCGGGGGACAAGAGACCCAGTACTTC. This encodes CASSLGFGGQETQYF.

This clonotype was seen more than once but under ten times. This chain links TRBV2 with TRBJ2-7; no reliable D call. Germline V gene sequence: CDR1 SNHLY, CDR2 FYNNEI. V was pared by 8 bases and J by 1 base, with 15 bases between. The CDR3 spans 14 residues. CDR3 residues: CASRPGRFSYEQYF. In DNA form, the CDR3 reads TGTGCCAGCCGACCAGGTAGATTTTCCTACGAGCAGTACTTC. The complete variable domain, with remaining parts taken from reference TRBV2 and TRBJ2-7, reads EPEVTQTPSHQVTQMGQEVILRCVPISNHLYFYWYRQILGQKVEFLVSFYNNEISEKSEIFDDQFSVERPDGSNFTLKIRSTKLEDSAMYFCASRPGRFSYEQYFGPGTRLTVT.

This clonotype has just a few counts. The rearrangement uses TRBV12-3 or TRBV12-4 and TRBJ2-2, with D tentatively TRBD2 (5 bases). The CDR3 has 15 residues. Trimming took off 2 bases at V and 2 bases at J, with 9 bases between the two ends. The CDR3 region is CASSLLDFNTGELFF. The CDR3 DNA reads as TGTGCCAGCAGTTTACTGGACTTTAACACCGGGGAGCTGTTTTTT.

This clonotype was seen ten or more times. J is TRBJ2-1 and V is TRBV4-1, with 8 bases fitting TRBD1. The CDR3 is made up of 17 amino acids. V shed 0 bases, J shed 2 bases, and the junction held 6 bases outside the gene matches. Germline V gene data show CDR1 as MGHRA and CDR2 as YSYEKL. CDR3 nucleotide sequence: TGCGCCAGCAGCCAAGATCCCAGGGGGCTCGCCTACAATGAGCAGTTCTTC. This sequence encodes CASSQDPRGLAYNEQFF.

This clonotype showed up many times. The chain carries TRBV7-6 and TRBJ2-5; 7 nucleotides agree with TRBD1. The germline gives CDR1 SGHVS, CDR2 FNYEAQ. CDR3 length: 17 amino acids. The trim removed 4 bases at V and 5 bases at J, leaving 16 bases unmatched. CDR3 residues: CASSSVLRGGEGETQYF. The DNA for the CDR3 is TGTGCCAGCAGCTCCGTCCTCCGAGGGGGCGAGGGGGAGACCCAGTACTTC. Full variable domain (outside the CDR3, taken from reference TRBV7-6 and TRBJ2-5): GAGVSQSPRYKVTKRGQDVALRCDPISGHVSLYWYRQALGQGPEFLTYFNYEAQQDKSGLPNDRFSAERPEGSISTLTIQRTEQRDSAMYRCASSSVLRGGEGETQYFGPGTRLLVL.

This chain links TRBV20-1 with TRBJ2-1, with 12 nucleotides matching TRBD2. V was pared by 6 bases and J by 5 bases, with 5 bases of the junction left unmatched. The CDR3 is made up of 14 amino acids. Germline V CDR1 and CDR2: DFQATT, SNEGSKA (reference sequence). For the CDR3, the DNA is TGCAGTGCCACGACTAGCGGGAGAGACAATGAGCAGTTCTTC. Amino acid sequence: CSATTSGRDNEQFF.

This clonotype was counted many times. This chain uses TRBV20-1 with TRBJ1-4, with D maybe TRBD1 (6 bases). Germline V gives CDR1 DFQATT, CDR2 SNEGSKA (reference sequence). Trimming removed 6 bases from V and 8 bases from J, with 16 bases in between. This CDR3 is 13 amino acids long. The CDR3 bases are TGCAGTGCGCCTCAGGGGCCCCAGGAAAAACTGTTTTTT. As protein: CSAPQGPQEKLFF.

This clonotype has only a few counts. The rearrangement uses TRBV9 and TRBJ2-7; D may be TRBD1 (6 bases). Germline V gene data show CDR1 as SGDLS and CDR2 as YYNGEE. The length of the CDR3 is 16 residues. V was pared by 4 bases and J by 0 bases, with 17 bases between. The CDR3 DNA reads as TGTGCCAGCAGCCCCCTGACAGGCGACTCCTCCTACGAGCAGTACTTC. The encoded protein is CASSPLTGDSSYEQYF.

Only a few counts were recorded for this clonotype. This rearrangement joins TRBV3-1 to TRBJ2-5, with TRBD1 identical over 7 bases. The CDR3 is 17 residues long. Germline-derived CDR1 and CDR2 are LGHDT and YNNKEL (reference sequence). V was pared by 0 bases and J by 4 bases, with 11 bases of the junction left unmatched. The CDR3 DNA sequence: TGTGCCAGCAGCCAAGATCGGTGGAAGGGGGCAGGAGAGACCCAGTACTTC. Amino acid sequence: CASSQDRWKGAGETQYF.

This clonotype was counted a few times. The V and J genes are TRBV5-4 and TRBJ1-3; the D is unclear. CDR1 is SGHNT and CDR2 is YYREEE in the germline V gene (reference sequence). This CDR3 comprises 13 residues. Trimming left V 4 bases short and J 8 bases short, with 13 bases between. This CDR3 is CASSKREGDTIYF. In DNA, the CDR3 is TGTGCCAGCAGCAAGAGGGAGGGTGACACCATATATTTT.

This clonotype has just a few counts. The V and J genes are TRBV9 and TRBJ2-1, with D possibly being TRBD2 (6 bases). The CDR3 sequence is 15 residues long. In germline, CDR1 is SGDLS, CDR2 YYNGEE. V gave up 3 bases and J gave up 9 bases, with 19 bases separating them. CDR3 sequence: CASSAGTLGRGEQFF. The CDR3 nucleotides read TGTGCCAGCAGCGCCGGGACCCTAGGGCGGGGTGAGCAGTTCTTC.

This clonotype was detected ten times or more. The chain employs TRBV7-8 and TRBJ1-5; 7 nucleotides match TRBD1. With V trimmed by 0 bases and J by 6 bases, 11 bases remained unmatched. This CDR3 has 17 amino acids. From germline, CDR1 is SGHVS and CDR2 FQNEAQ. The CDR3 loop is CASSLAWQGEIGQPQHF. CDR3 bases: TGTGCCAGCAGCTTAGCGTGGCAGGGGGAAATAGGTCAGCCCCAGCATTTT. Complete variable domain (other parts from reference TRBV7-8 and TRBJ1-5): GAGVSQSPRYKVAKRGQDVALRCDPISGHVSLFWYQQALGQGPEFLTYFQNEAQLDKSGLPSDRFFAERPEGSVSTLKIQRTQQEDSAVYLCASSLAWQGEIGQPQHFGDGTRLSIL.

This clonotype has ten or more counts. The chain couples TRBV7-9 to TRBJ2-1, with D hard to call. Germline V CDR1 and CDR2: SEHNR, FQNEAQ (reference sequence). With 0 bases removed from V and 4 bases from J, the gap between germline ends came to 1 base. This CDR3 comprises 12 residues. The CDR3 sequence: CASSLAYNEQFF. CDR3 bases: TGTGCCAGCAGCTTAGCATACAATGAGCAGTTCTTC.